Reported below is one TCR beta chain. The data originate from a study of blood T cell repertoires in COVID-19. V was pared by 3 bases and J by 0 bases, with 13 bases between. Germline V gene data show CDR1 as SGHKS and CDR2 as YYEKEE (reference sequence). This CDR3 has 16 amino acids. This table comes from immunoSEQ multiplex PCR, and its TCRdb copy is limited to in-frame clones, with some not included. There are approximately 250,000 clones in the sample; roughly nine tenths occur only once, and 1.5% to 2% lies in the top ten. The chain links TRBV5-5 to TRBJ1-3; D is unresolved. Sequencing was done on a sample of peripheral blood. The source of this sequence is a woman aged 55-75 years who had recovered from COVID-19. The CDR3 protein is CASSWQEVASGNTIYF. The CDR3 DNA sequence: TGTGCCAGCAGCTGGCAAGAAGTAGCCTCTGGAAACACCATATATTTT.